This T cell receptor beta chain was profiled in a study of cytomegalovirus exposure and HLA in healthy donors. Study-level findings and limits: Rarity characterized most TCR sequences, yet some public TCRs appeared in many donors. Cytomegalovirus-associated TCR beta chains were listed, numbering roughly 150.

PCR employed 60 Vbeta and 13 Jbeta primers. Clones were sequenced by immunoSEQ multiplex PCR, and TCRdb holds only the in-frame ones, with some missing. The repertoire holds about 120,000 clones, with roughly 79% as singletons. A note on this clone: Its antigen remains unknown.

CDR1 SGHNT and CDR2 YYREEE come from the germline V gene (reference sequence). The V end lost 0 bases, the J end lost 2 bases, and 14 bases lay between the germline ends. The CDR3 is 16 residues long. The gene calls are TRBV5-4 and TRBJ2-5, with D possibly being TRBD2 (5 bases). The sequence derives from a young woman in good health and CMV-seronegative. Source material: PBMCs. In DNA, the CDR3 is TGTGCCAGCAGCTTGGAACAGCGGACGGATCAAGAGACCCAGTACTTC. Its translation: CASSLEQRTDQETQYF. Full variable domain (rest looked up from reference TRBV5-4 and TRBJ2-5): ETGVTQSPTHLIKTRGQQVTLRCSSQSGHNTVSWYQQALGQGPQFIFQYYREEENGRGNFPPRFSGLQFPNYSSELNVNALELDDSALYLCASSLEQRTDQETQYFGPGTRLLVL.